This is a list of T cell receptor beta chains from one sample in a study of T cell clonotyping in hematopoietic cell transplantation. Libraries were prepared by immunoSEQ multiplex PCR; TCRdb keeps only in-frame clonotypes and omits some of them. The sample has roughly 8,000 clones; 80% to 90% are singletons. The sequencing here drew on peripheral blood mononuclear cells, taken 180 days after allogeneic stem cell transplant. The receptors originated from a female patient aged 45-60 years who had an allogeneic stem cell transplant from an unrelated donor, so the T cells may come from the graft donor. Some clones in this sample may be carry-over from other donors' samples. Each CDR3 is given with its conserved first and last residue. D genes are given only for firm matches. Clone size is not always given. Where it is, it says once, few, many or a class for expanded clones.

V	D	J	size	DNA	CDR3
TRBV6-6	TRBD2	TRBJ2-7	-	TGTGCCAGCAGCCCTAGCGGGAGGGGCCGCGAGCAGTACTTC	CASSPSGRGREQYF
TRBV4-3	TRBD1	TRBJ2-1	once	TGCGCCAGCAGCCAAGATCTCGGGGGACAGGGGATCTACAATGAGCAGTTCTTC	CASSQDLGGQGIYNEQFF
TRBV5-4	-	TRBJ1-1	-	TGTGCCAGCAGCTTGTTGGGGGGCGGGACTGAAGCTTTCTTT	CASSLLGGGTEAFF
TRBV30	-	TRBJ2-3	-	TGTGCCTGGAGTCCAGAACCGGGTCAAGAGTATTTT	CAWSPEPGQEYF
TRBV14	-	TRBJ1-2	-	TGTGCCAGCAGCCCCATCATGCAGGCTTTCTCCGGCTACACCTTC	CASSPIMQAFSGYTF
TRBV4-1	-	TRBJ1-1	-	TGCGCCAGCAGCCAAGGTCCTTATGAAGCTTTCTTT	CASSQGPYEAFF
TRBV7-9	-	TRBJ1-1	-	TGTGCCAGCAGCAGATCCGGGACCGCTGAAGCTTTCTTT	CASSRSGTAEAFF
TRBV7-2	-	TRBJ1-3	-	TGTGCCAGCAGCTGGGCAGGCTCTGGAAACACCATATATTTT	CASSWAGSGNTIYF
TRBV6-5	-	TRBJ1-1	-	TGTGCCAGCAGTGGGTTAGTGGCCGACACTGAAGCTTTCTTT	CASSGLVADTEAFF
TRBV6-1	TRBD2	TRBJ2-7	-	TGTGCCATGCGTCTAGCGGGAGGCTACGAGCAGTACTTC	CAMRLAGGYEQYF
TRBV5-1	TRBD2	TRBJ2-1	once	TGCGCCAGCTTCACGGGCCAGGGAGGGTGGAATGAGCAGTTCTTC	CASFTGQGGWNEQFF
TRBV30	-	TRBJ2-2	few	TGTGCCCGAACGGAGGGGATGAACACCGGGGAGCTGTTTTTT	CARTEGMNTGELFF
TRBV29-1	-	TRBJ1-4	-	TGCAGCGTTTTCAGGGAAGGTCTCGAAAAACTGTTTTTT	CSVFREGLEKLFF
TRBV5-1	-	TRBJ2-7	-	TGCGCCAGCAGCTTGGGGGGCCTCGAGCAGTACTTC	CASSLGGLEQYF
TRBV20-1	-	TRBJ1-2	few	TGCAGTGCTAAAAGCGTGAATGGCTACACCTTC	CSAKSVNGYTF
TRBV28	-	TRBJ2-7	-	TGTGCCAGCAGTCCATCCGGGACCTACGAGCAGTACTTC	CASSPSGTYEQYF
TRBV29-1	-	TRBJ1-1	-	TGCAGCGTTTTTCCTACTTACACTGAAGCTTTCTTT	CSVFPTYTEAFF
TRBV7-2	TRBD2	TRBJ2-5	-	TGTGCCAGCAGCTTAGTCTTCCTAGCGGGAGAGACCCAGTACTTC	CASSLVFLAGETQYF
TRBV30	-	TRBJ1-5	-	TGTGCCTGGAGTGGGTCAGGGTTAAAGGATGGGCCCCAGCATTTT	CAWSGSGLKDGPQHF
TRBV7-9	TRBD2	TRBJ2-3	-	TGTGCCAGCAGCAAGACTAGCGGGAGTGGCACAGATACGCAGTATTTT	CASSKTSGSGTDTQYF
TRBV6-6	-	TRBJ1-5	-	TGTGCCAGCAGTTCCCTCGGGGCAAATAGCAATCAGCCCCAGCATTTT	CASSSLGANSNQPQHF
TRBV13	-	TRBJ1-1	-	TGTGCCAGCAGCTTACGCTCCAACAAACAGAACACTGAAGCTTTCTTT	CASSLRSNKQNTEAFF
TRBV9	-	TRBJ2-2	once	TGTGCCAGCAGCGTATTTGGGCAGTCAAACACCGGGGAGCTGTTTTTT	CASSVFGQSNTGELFF
TRBV11-3	-	TRBJ1-5	once	TGTGCCAGCAGCTTATCCGTGCGGGGCGCGAATCAGCCCCAGCATTTT	CASSLSVRGANQPQHF
TRBV5-1	-	TRBJ2-2	-	TGCGCCAGCAGCGAGGGGGTCACCGGGGAGCTGTTTTTT	CASSEGVTGELFF
TRBV6-5	-	TRBJ1-6	-	TGTGCCAGCAGTTACAGTCAGGGCGTTAATTCACCCCTCCACTTT	CASSYSQGVNSPLHF
TRBV28	-	TRBJ2-7	-	TGTGCCAGCAGTTTAGCCGGGGTGAGCGATATGTCCTACGAGCAGTACTTC	CASSLAGVSDMSYEQYF
TRBV5-8	-	TRBJ1-4	-	TGTGCCAGCAGCATCCGGACGGATGAAAAACTGTTTTTT	CASSIRTDEKLFF
TRBV4-3	-	TRBJ1-2	-	TGCGCCAGCAGCCAAGATAGGAAGGGGCTTAGCTATGGCTACACCTTC	CASSQDRKGLSYGYTF
TRBV2	TRBD1	TRBJ1-2	once	TGTGCCAGCAGTGAAACAGGACAGGGTGGCTATGGCTACACCTTC	CASSETGQGGYGYTF
TRBV19	TRBD1	TRBJ1-2	-	TGTGCCAGTAGTCCGCGACAGGGGTATGGCTACACCTTC	CASSPRQGYGYTF
TRBV9	-	TRBJ1-1	-	TGTGCCAGCAGCGTCCAGGTGAACACTGAAGCTTTCTTT	CASSVQVNTEAFF
TRBV5-1	TRBD1	TRBJ1-1	-	TGCGCCAGCAGCTTGGCCAGGGGGGAGTCTGAAGCTTTCTTT	CASSLARGESEAFF
TRBV13	TRBD1	TRBJ1-6	few	TGTGCCAGCAGCTCGACAGGGTATAATTCACCCCTCCACTTT	CASSSTGYNSPLHF
TRBV19	TRBD2	TRBJ2-7	once	TGTGCCAGTAGTATCACCCTAGCGGGGCCCTACGAGCAGTACTTC	CASSITLAGPYEQYF
TRBV5-6	TRBD1	TRBJ1-1	-	TGTGCCAGCAGCACCTACAGGGGGCAGTTTGCTTTCTTT	CASSTYRGQFAFF
TRBV19	-	TRBJ2-7	-	TGTGCCAGTACCGGGCCGGGGCCAGATATGACGACCTACGAGCAGTACTTC	CASTGPGPDMTTYEQYF
TRBV27	TRBD2	TRBJ2-2	-	TGTGCCAGCAGTTTTACGGGACTAGCGGGGGCGAACACCGGGGAGCTGTTTTTT	CASSFTGLAGANTGELFF
TRBV30	-	TRBJ1-4	-	TGTGCCTGGAGTATCAGAGCAACTAATGAAAAACTGTTTTTT	CAWSIRATNEKLFF
TRBV4-3	-	TRBJ2-7	-	TGCGCCAGCAGCCAAGACGCATCAGGCGGCTACGAGCAGTACTTC	CASSQDASGGYEQYF
TRBV27	-	TRBJ1-2	-	TGTGCCAGCAGTTTGTCCGCCTCAGGTTTTTATGGCTACACCTTC	CASSLSASGFYGYTF
TRBV11-2	TRBD2	TRBJ2-1	-	TGTGCCAGCAGCCCCACTGGGAGCGGGGTCCCCCAAAGGTTCTTC	CASSPTGSGVPQRFF
TRBV5-4	TRBD2	TRBJ2-7	-	TGTGCCAGCAGCTTGAACCGCGGGGGTAACTACGAGCAGTACTTC	CASSLNRGGNYEQYF
TRBV5-1	-	TRBJ2-7	-	TGCGCCAGCAGCTTGGCAGCAACCTACGAGCAGTACTTC	CASSLAATYEQYF
TRBV11-2	TRBD2	TRBJ2-1	-	TGTGCCAGCAGCTGGACTAGCGGGGGCCCTTACAATGAGCAGTTCTTC	CASSWTSGGPYNEQFF
TRBV5-1	TRBD1	TRBJ1-4	-	TGCGCCAGCAGCGAACAGGGGATTGCAACTAATGAAAAACTGTTTTTT	CASSEQGIATNEKLFF
TRBV7-3	-	TRBJ2-7	-	TGTGCCAGCAGCTTAGCCCGGGGCGGCGAGCAGTACTTC	CASSLARGGEQYF
TRBV6-1	-	TRBJ1-2	-	TGTGCCAGCAGTGAAGCGAAGGGGCCGATTGGCTACACCTTC	CASSEAKGPIGYTF
TRBV4-3	TRBD2	TRBJ2-3	once	TGCGCCAGCAGCCCCGGGACTAGCGGGACGTGGGCAGATACGCAGTATTTT	CASSPGTSGTWADTQYF
TRBV7-9	-	TRBJ1-5	-	TGTGCCAGCAGCTTAGCGGGACGGCAGGGTCAGCCCCAGCATTTT	CASSLAGRQGQPQHF
TRBV7-6	TRBD1	TRBJ2-5	-	TGTGCCAGCAGCAGAGAGGACAGGGGGAAAGAAGAGACCCAGTACTTC	CASSREDRGKEETQYF
TRBV11-2	-	TRBJ1-1	-	TGTGCCAGCAGCTTTTCCTCCGGGACCATGAACACTGAAGCTTTCTTT	CASSFSSGTMNTEAFF
TRBV5-4	-	TRBJ2-5	-	TGTGCCAGCAGCTCGGGCCGTCCCAGGGAGGAGACCCAGTACTTC	CASSSGRPREETQYF
TRBV9	-	TRBJ1-2	-	TGTGCCAGCAGCGTAGCTCTTGGACCCCGTGATGAGGGCTACACCTTC	CASSVALGPRDEGYTF
TRBV4-1	-	TRBJ2-2	once	TGCGCCAGCAGCCCCCTAACCGAGACAGCCAACACCGGGGAGCTGTTTTTT	CASSPLTETANTGELFF
TRBV6-5	-	TRBJ2-7	-	TGTGCCACGCTGGGGGAAACCTACGAGCAGTACTTC	CATLGETYEQYF
TRBV27	-	TRBJ1-5	few	TGTGCCAGCAGCGACAGGTGGGCAAATCAGCCCCAGCATTTT	CASSDRWANQPQHF
TRBV4-2	-	TRBJ1-4	-	TGTGCCAGCAGCACACAGGGTTTTATGACTAATGAAAAACTGTTTTTT	CASSTQGFMTNEKLFF
TRBV19	TRBD1	TRBJ1-2	few	TGTGCCAGTAGTCTGCTCCACCGGGACAGATCGAACGGCTACACCTTC	CASSLLHRDRSNGYTF
TRBV30	-	TRBJ2-3	-	TGTGCCCGGGGCGTTGATAGGGGGACCAGCACAGATACGCAGTATTTT	CARGVDRGTSTDTQYF